The clone carrying this TCR beta chain came up many times. Its antigen remains unknown. Between the trimmed V and J ends, which lost 4 bases and 5 bases, there was a span of 13 bases. Per germline, CDR1 SGHTA and CDR2 FQGNSA. The CDR3 covers 14 residues. TCRbeta library preparation incorporated unique molecular identifiers. TCRdb reprocessed the PCR reads with MiXCR, giving one entry per CDR3 protein. The table lists 480,000 or so distinct CDR3 sequences, 10% of them singletons. These data are taken from a study of T-cell reconstitution after alpha-beta-depleted transplantation in children. Study-level points and caveats: Several patients had high TCRbeta diversity at day 60; it came from surviving recipient T cells and thymic progenitors. The study reportedly traced alpha-beta T cells about two months after transplant to several hundred expanded graft clones. One year post-transplant, T-cell counts and diversity were largely derived from T cells produced anew.

The clonotype originates from a child aged 2 to 9 with inherited bone marrow failure, due to receive a stem cell transplant. Sequencing used PBMCs, obtained before TCRalphabeta/CD19-depleted stem cell transplant. The chain carries TRBV7-2 and TRBJ2-3; D remains unclear. DNA of the CDR3: TGTGCCAGCAGCTCGGGCCCCTCGGGAGATACGCAGTATTTT. Translation gives CASSSGPSGDTQYF.